This T cell receptor beta chain is drawn from a study of T-cell reconstitution after alpha-beta-depleted transplantation in children. Per the germline V gene, CDR1 is SEHNR and CDR2 is FQNEAQ (reference sequence). The CDR3 loop spans 13 amino acids. Deletions cut 6 bases from V and 2 bases from J, with 8 bases between. Unique molecular identifiers were incorporated into the prepared TCRbeta library. TCRdb re-called the PCR reads with MiXCR, one entry per CDR3 protein. The repertoire holds 250,000 to 300,000 distinct CDR3 sequences, with approximately 9.6% as singletons. This clonotype appeared a few times.

This chain joins TRBV7-9 and TRBJ2-1; the D is unclear. The specimen comprised PBMCs from the stem cell graft donor, sampled from the stem cell graft. The receptor's source is a human donor who donated a stem cell graft to a child with SCID. The CDR3 DNA reads TGTGCCAGCAGTCCTGACACCTACAATGAGCAGTTCTTC. It translates to CASSPDTYNEQFF.